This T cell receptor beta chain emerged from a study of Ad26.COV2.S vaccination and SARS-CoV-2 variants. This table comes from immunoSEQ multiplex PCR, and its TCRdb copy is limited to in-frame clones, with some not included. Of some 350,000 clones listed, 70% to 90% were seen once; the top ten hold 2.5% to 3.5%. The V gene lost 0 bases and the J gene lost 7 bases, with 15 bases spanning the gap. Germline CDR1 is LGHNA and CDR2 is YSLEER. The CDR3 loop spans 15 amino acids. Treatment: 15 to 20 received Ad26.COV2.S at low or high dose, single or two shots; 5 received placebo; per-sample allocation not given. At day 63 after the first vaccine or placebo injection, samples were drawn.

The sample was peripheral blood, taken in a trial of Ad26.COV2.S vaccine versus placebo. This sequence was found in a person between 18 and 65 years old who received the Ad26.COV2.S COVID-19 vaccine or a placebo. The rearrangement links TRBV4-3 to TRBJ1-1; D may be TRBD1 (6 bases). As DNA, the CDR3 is TGCGCCAGCAGCCAAGATTGGAGAGGGGGGAGTGAAGCTTTCTTT. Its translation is CASSQDWRGGSEAFF.